This T cell receptor beta chain appears in the sequencing data of a study of blood T cells in healthy people across ages. Germline V gene data show CDR1 as SGDLS and CDR2 as YYNGEE. The CDR3 is made up of 12 amino acids. V lost 0 bases and J 12 bases, leaving 9 bases between the germline ends. Using a J-beta primer mix together with a sample-barcoded 5' primer, a second PCR was run for roughly 6 to 11 cycles. TCRdb itself ran the 5' RACE reads through MiXCR, one entry per CDR3 protein. The table lists roughly 1.9 million distinct CDR3 sequences, roughly 43% of them singletons, with about 21% in the top ten. This clonotype was detected only a few times.

The sequenced sample was blood. The chain joins TRBV9 to TRBJ1-4; a possible D gene is TRBD1 (6 bases). The TCR was taken from a human donor in good health. CDR3: CASSVAEGELFF. The CDR3 nucleotides are TGTGCCAGCAGCGTAGCAGAGGGGGAACTGTTTTTT.